This entry lists 12 T cell receptor beta chains sequenced from one sample in a study of post-analysis software for immune sequencing data. The antigens for these receptors are not known. The TCR beta cDNA libraries contained unique molecular identifiers. MiXCR was run by TCRdb on the PCR reads, yielding one entry per CDR3 protein. In the table there are about half a million distinct CDR3 sequences, around 36% of which are singletons. Study-wide points: A few TRBV segments (TRBV5-6, TRBV5-1 and TRBV20-1 among them) occurred more frequently in patients than in controls.

Sequencing was done on a sample of blood. The receptors stem from a girl aged 2-17 years with multiple sclerosis.

This clonotype was counted a few times. This chain uses TRBV29-1 with TRBJ2-3, with TRBD1 matching 10 bases. The germline CDR1 and CDR2 sequences are SQVTM and ANQGSEA. The CDR3 has 13 amino acids. With 6 bases clipped from V and 4 bases from J, the junction kept 4 bases outside the gene matches. The DNA for the CDR3 is TGCAGCGTCGCGACAGGGGGCCCAGATACGCAGTATTTT. It codes for CSVATGGPDTQYF.

This clonotype was observed a handful of times. The chain couples TRBV7-2 to TRBJ2-3; TRBD2 aligns across 8 bases. CDR3 size: 15 residues. Germline-derived CDR1 and CDR2 are SGHTA and FQGNSA. The junction had 5 bases not matched to a gene; V was cut back by 2 bases and J by 4 bases. DNA of the CDR3: TGTGCCAGCAGCTTACGACGGGGGGGCTCAGATACGCAGTATTTT. Translating it yields CASSLRRGGSDTQYF. The whole variable domain, filled in from reference TRBV7-2 and TRBJ2-3, reads GAGVSQSPSNKVTEKGKDVELRCDPISGHTALYWYRQSLGQGLEFLIYFQGNSAPDKSGLPSDRFSAERTGGSVSTLTIQRTQQEDSAVYLCASSLRRGGSDTQYFGPGTRLTVL.

This clonotype was recorded a few times. The chain uses TRBV5-5 and TRBJ2-1, with D perhaps matching TRBD2 (6 bases). The ends were cut back, 4 bases at V and 6 bases at J, with 14 bases in the middle. CDR3 length: 14 amino acids. CDR1 is SGHKS, CDR2 YYEKEE, per germline (reference sequence). In nucleotides, the CDR3 is TGTGCCAGCAGCCGGGCCCCCGGGGGCAATGAGCAGTTCTTC. Residues: CASSRAPGGNEQFF. The whole variable domain, remainder taken from reference TRBV5-5 and TRBJ2-1, is DAGVTQSPTHLIKTRGQQVTLRCSPISGHKSVSWYQQVLGQGPQFIFQYYEKEERGRGNFPDRFSARQFPNYSSELNVNALLLGDSALYLCASSRAPGGNEQFFGPGTRLTVL.

J is TRBJ2-5 and V is TRBV29-1; D ambiguous. The CDR3 extends over 13 amino acids. The germline CDR1 and CDR2 sequences are SQVTM and ANQGSEA. V was shortened by 4 bases and J by 2 bases, with 11 bases between the two germline ends. CDR3 in DNA: TGCAGCGTTGCAGGCGTCCTACAAGAGACCCAGTACTTC. Translating gives CSVAGVLQETQYF.

The genes are TRBV7-9 and TRBJ2-3; D perhaps matches TRBD1 (7 bases). Germline V CDR1 and CDR2: SEHNR, FQNEAQ (reference sequence). With 4 bases removed from V and 4 bases from J, the gap between germline ends came to 15 bases. This CDR3 has 15 residues. The CDR3 DNA is TGTGCCAGCAGCTCCGGCGGGACAGAGGCAGATACGCAGTATTTT. Protein product: CASSSGGTEADTQYF.

This clonotype showed up just a few times. At one end, the junction sequence differs from germline, possibly due to a read error. The J gene is TRBJ2-1, the V gene TRBV4-2; 12 bases are shared with TRBD2. Germline assignment: CDR1 LGHNA and CDR2 YNFKEQ. CDR3 length equals 17 residues. CDR3 sequence (DNA): TGTGCCAACAGCCCGCAACTCACTAGCGGGGGGTACAATGAGCAGTTCTTC. Its translation is CANSPQLTSGGYNEQFF.

This clonotype was detected a few times. The rearrangement links TRBV4-1 to TRBJ1-2, with 7 bases that match TRBD1. The V segment lost 4 bases and the J segment 0 bases; nucleotides outside the gene matches: 2. The germline V gene has CDR1 MGHRA and CDR2 YSYEKL. This CDR3 contains 14 residues. The CDR3 DNA sequence: TGCGCCAGCAGCCGGGACAGCCCTAACTATGGCTACACCTTC. Its translation: CASSRDSPNYGYTF.

This clonotype was observed a few times. The V call is TRBV5-1, the J call TRBJ2-5, with 9 bases lining up with TRBD1. This CDR3 region has 16 residues. Germline trimming cut 4 bases from V and 3 bases from J; bases unmatched to any gene: 10. Looked up from germline, CDR1 is SGHRS and CDR2 is YFSETQ. The CDR3 spells CASSTGDREPEETQYF. The CDR3 nucleotides read TGCGCCAGCAGCACTGGGGACAGGGAACCTGAAGAGACCCAGTACTTC.

This clonotype was counted a few times. The chain uses TRBV2 and TRBJ2-1, with TRBD1 identical over 8 bases. The CDR3 has 16 amino acids. With 2 bases clipped from V and 6 bases from J, the junction kept 9 bases outside the gene matches. CDR1 and CDR2 from the germline V gene are SNHLY and FYNNEI. CDR3 amino acids: CASSELAGGIGNEQFF. CDR3 DNA sequence: TGTGCCAGCAGTGAATTGGCAGGGGGCATCGGCAATGAGCAGTTCTTC.

The rearrangement links TRBV7-9 to TRBJ1-2; D might be TRBD1 (6 bases). V lost 3 bases, J lost 4 bases, and 18 bases lay in between. Germline assignment: CDR1 SEHNR and CDR2 FQNEAQ (reference sequence). CDR3 length: 16 residues. CDR3 sequence (DNA): TGTGCCAGCAGCTTCGGTTCAGGGGAACTTATCTATGGCTACACCTTC. This gives the protein CASSFGSGELIYGYTF.

This clonotype was seen only a few times. The chain links TRBV25-1 to TRBJ1-2; 7 bases map to TRBD1. Germline loops: CDR1 MGHDK, CDR2 SYGVNS. The V gene end was trimmed by 4 bases and the J gene end by 8 bases; junction bases not matched to a gene: 10. The CDR3 sequence is 14 residues long. CDR3 loop: CASSAPGGARGYTF. For the CDR3, the DNA is TGTGCCAGCAGTGCCCCAGGGGGGGCGAGGGGCTACACCTTC.

This clonotype was seen just once. V is TRBV29-1 and J is TRBJ1-2; D gene ambiguous. The CDR3 runs 15 residues. The germline V gene encodes CDR1 SQVTM and CDR2 ANQGSEA. The germline V and J ends were trimmed by 4 bases and 0 bases, with 15 bases remaining between them. Written as DNA, the CDR3 is TGCAGCGTTGTTAGTCCGGAACCTCCTAACTATGGCTACACCTTC. It encodes CSVVSPEPPNYGYTF.